Below, 9 T cell receptor beta chains from the same sample are listed, as sequenced in a study of T cells in Graves' hyperthyroidism and ophthalmopathy. RNA transcripts were the template for amplifying TCR beta CDR3 regions. The primer set for the first-round RT-PCR of the TCR CDR3 was HTBI. In TCRdb, the multiplex PCR reads were re-called with MiXCR into one record per CDR3 protein. The sample contains approximately 600,000 distinct CDR3 sequences, 20% to 25% of which appear only once. The specimen sequenced was blood. Source of these receptors: a young man with Graves' ophthalmopathy.

This clonotype was detected ten times or more. The chain is built from TRBV30 and TRBJ1-2; 8 nucleotides agree with TRBD1. Germline V gene lookup returns CDR1 GTSNPN and CDR2 SVGIG (reference sequence). After removal of 2 bases from V and 2 bases from J, the junction contained 1 base not matched to a gene. This CDR3 is built from 13 residues. CDR3 protein: CAWSPGGNYGYTF. The CDR3 nucleotides are TGTGCCTGGAGTCCAGGGGGCAACTATGGCTACACCTTC.

V and J are TRBV11-2 and TRBJ2-2, with TRBD2 matching over 14 bases. Germline CDR1 SGHAT, CDR2 FQNNGV. The CDR3 length is 17 residues. Trimming took 3 bases from V and 6 from J; bases not matched to a gene: 6. The CDR3 spells CASSFRGTSGSSGELFF. The CDR3 DNA is TGTGCCAGCAGCTTTCGCGGGACTAGCGGGAGCTCCGGGGAGCTGTTTTTT. The full variable domain, its missing parts supplied by reference TRBV11-2 and TRBJ2-2, is EAGVAQSPRYKIIEKRQSVAFWCNPISGHATLYWYQQILGQGPKLLIQFQNNGVVDDSQLPKDRFSAERLKGVDSTLKIQPAKLEDSAVYLCASSFRGTSGSSGELFFGEGSRLTVL.

This chain connects TRBV6-2 or TRBV6-3 to TRBJ2-4; D gene uncertain. Germline V gene lookup returns CDR1 MNHEY and CDR2 SVGEGT. Between the trimmed V and J ends, which lost 5 bases and 6 bases, there was a span of 11 bases. The CDR3 sequence is 13 residues long. CDR3 loop: CASSPLGLNIQYF. The DNA of the CDR3 is TGTGCCAGCAGTCCCCTAGGTTTAAACATTCAGTACTTC.

In its sample, this clonotype was seen a few times. This chain uses TRBV15 with TRBJ1-3; tentative D call: TRBD1 (5 bases). V was clipped by 5 bases and J by 6 bases, with 17 bases between them. Per the germline V gene, CDR1 is LNHNV and CDR2 is YYDKDF (reference sequence). This CDR3 spans 15 amino acids. CDR3 nucleotides: TGTGCCACCAGCCCATCGGCCACCAGGGTAAACACCATATATTTT. As protein: CATSPSATRVNTIYF.

This clonotype was detected only a few times. The chain combines TRBV4-1 with TRBJ1-6; maybe TRBD1 (6 bases). The V end lost 0 bases, the J end lost 10 bases, and 10 bases lay between the germline ends. Per the germline V gene, CDR1 is MGHRA and CDR2 is YSYEKL. This CDR3 is built from 14 residues. CDR3 DNA sequence: TGCGCCAGCAGCCAAGAGGGGAGGGGGTCACCCCTCCACTTT. Protein: CASSQEGRGSPLHF.

The chain has TRBV27 and TRBJ2-4; D is tentatively TRBD1 or TRBD2 (5 bases each). The V end lost 0 bases, the J end lost 7 bases, and 10 bases lay between the germline ends. The CDR3 is 14 amino acids. In germline, CDR1 is MNHEY, CDR2 SMNVEV (reference sequence). The CDR3 nucleotides are TGTGCCAGCAGTTTATCCGGGACGGCCAACATTCAGTACTTC. It specifies CASSLSGTANIQYF.

This clonotype was counted many times. The rearrangement joins TRBV28 to TRBJ2-1; D possibly corresponds to TRBD2 (5 bases). Germline CDR1 is MDHEN and CDR2 is SYDVKM. The CDR3 has 16 amino acids. V was pared by 5 bases and J by 2 bases, with 16 bases between. The CDR3, as DNA: TGTGCCAGCAGTAAGCCCTTCGGGGTAACCTACAATGAGCAGTTCTTC. Protein product: CASSKPFGVTYNEQFF.

This clonotype was observed a handful of times. The chain employs TRBV5-1 and TRBJ1-4, with D unresolved. Trimming removed 2 bases at V and 7 bases at J, with 15 bases between. Germline CDR1 and CDR2: SGHRS and YFSETQ. The CDR3 loop spans 15 amino acids. CDR3 sequence: CASSFGEGIGEKLFF. The CDR3 DNA follows: TGCGCCAGCAGCTTCGGGGAAGGAATCGGTGAAAAACTGTTTTTT.

In DNA, the CDR3 is TGCAGTGCTAGAGACGTATTGGGGAGCAGCCTCGATACGCAGTATTTT. Residues: CSARDVLGSSLDTQYF. The chain has TRBV20-1 and TRBJ2-3; maybe TRBD2 (5 bases). Germline V gene sequence: CDR1 DFQATT, CDR2 SNEGSKA (reference sequence). V was cut by 0 bases and J by 6 bases, with 19 bases left in between. The CDR3 loop spans 16 amino acids.